This entry lists 32 T cell receptor beta chains sequenced from one sample in a study of CD4 T cells in relation to SARS-CoV-2 and coronaviruses. Sequencing used immunoSEQ multiplex PCR; TCRdb keeps in-frame clones, though not all of them. The data show approximately 64,000 clones, with 94% seen just once and 0.13% to 0.15% held by the top ten. Unexposed donor CD4+ T cells date from about 2011-2018, before the COVID-19 pandemic. The specimen was naive CD4+ T cells from PBMCs. Subset of the sample: naive CD4+ T cells isolated by negative enrichment. These receptor sequences come from a human donor in good health.

This clone was picked up one time. V usage is TRBV7-9 and J usage is TRBJ2-3; D assignment may be TRBD1 or TRBD2 (5 bases each). From germline, CDR1 is SEHNR and CDR2 FQNEAQ (reference sequence). The CDR3 contains 13 residues. V gave up 5 bases and J gave up 5 bases, with 11 bases separating them. The CDR3 sequence is CASSQGVGDTQYF. In DNA, the CDR3 is TGTGCCAGCAGCCAGGGAGTTGGAGATACGCAGTATTTT. Complete variable domain (other parts from reference TRBV7-9 and TRBJ2-3): DTGVSQNPRHKITKRGQNVTFRCDPISEHNRLYWYRQTLGQGPEFLTYFQNEAQLEKSRLLSDRFSAERPKGSFSTLEIQRTEQGDSAMYLCASSQGVGDTQYFGPGTRLTVL.

The table lists this clone with a count of one. The chain combines TRBV5-1 with TRBJ2-3; D is ambiguous. The CDR3 is 15 amino acids. CDR1 and CDR2 (germline): SGHRS, YFSETQ. Trimming shortened V by 3 bases and J by 1 base, and 12 bases separated the two germline ends. This CDR3 reads CASSSAAGGTDTQYF. The CDR3 DNA follows: TGCGCCAGCAGCTCCGCGGCCGGCGGCACAGATACGCAGTATTTT.

This chain joins TRBV5-4 and TRBJ2-7; weak D call: TRBD1 (7 bases). Trimming pared 8 bases from V and 3 bases from J, leaving 21 bases between. The CDR3 extends over 15 amino acids. Germline lookup yields CDR1 SGHNT and CDR2 YYREEE (reference sequence). The CDR3 loop reads CASSDTRDRRYEQYF. The CDR3 nucleotides are TGTGCCAGTAGCGACACGCGGGACAGACGCTACGAGCAGTACTTC.

The J gene is TRBJ2-3, the V gene TRBV28, with unresolved D. CDR3 length: 14 amino acids. The germline gives CDR1 MDHEN, CDR2 SYDVKM. Trimming removed 5 bases at V and 0 bases at J, with 9 bases between. This CDR3 reads CASSQDRSTDTQYF. For the CDR3, the DNA is TGTGCCAGCAGTCAGGACCGAAGCACAGATACGCAGTATTTT.

The chain joins TRBV7-9 to TRBJ2-5; 7 bases are shared with TRBD1. The CDR3 spans 16 residues. V shed 4 bases, J shed 5 bases, and the junction held 13 bases outside the gene matches. Germline-derived CDR1 and CDR2 are SEHNR and FQNEAQ (reference sequence). This CDR3 reads CASSSNEMDRSETQYF. For the CDR3, the DNA is TGTGCCAGCAGCTCCAATGAGATGGACAGGTCGGAGACCCAGTACTTC.

This rearrangement joins TRBV6-6 to TRBJ2-7, with 10 positions matching TRBD1. Germline V gene lookup returns CDR1 MNHNY and CDR2 SVGAGI (reference sequence). The CDR3 has 16 residues. Trimming at V came to 0 bases and at J to 5 bases, leaving 7 bases not matched to a gene. The CDR3 region has the DNA TGTGCCAGCAGTTACTCGAAGGGACAGGGGTCCCACGAGCAGTACTTC. Its translation is CASSYSKGQGSHEQYF.

This clone has just one count. V usage is TRBV28 and J usage is TRBJ2-4; 9 nucleotides line up with TRBD2. Germline trimming cut 6 bases from V and 9 bases from J; bases unmatched to any gene: 12. The CDR3 totals 15 residues. The germline V gene encodes CDR1 MDHEN and CDR2 SYDVKM. The CDR3 is CASRAPGTSSSIQYF. DNA for the CDR3: TGTGCCAGCAGGGCTCCCGGGACTAGCTCAAGCATTCAGTACTTC.

CDR3 protein: CASSQLQGASEAFF. CDR3 coding DNA: TGCGCCAGCAGCCAACTTCAGGGGGCGAGTGAAGCTTTCTTT. This chain joins TRBV4-1 and TRBJ1-1; the match to TRBD1 covers 8 bases. There are 14 residues in the CDR3. The J segment lost 7 bases and the V segment lost 2 bases, leaving 6 bases of the junction unmatched. The V gene's germline CDR1 is MGHRA and CDR2 YSYEKL.

This clone occurred once. The chain carries TRBV5-1 and TRBJ2-7; a possible D gene is TRBD1 (5 bases). CDR1 and CDR2 (germline): SGHRS, YFSETQ. CDR3 length: 14 residues. The V end was cut by 4 bases, the J end by 0 bases, with 11 bases between. The CDR3 DNA is TGCGCCAGCAGCCAAAAGGGGCCCTCCTACGAGCAGTACTTC. It codes for CASSQKGPSYEQYF.

J is TRBJ2-7 and V is TRBV27; D is possibly TRBD2 (6 bases). V dropped 3 bases and J dropped 7 bases, with 16 bases sitting between them. The germline V gene encodes CDR1 MNHEY and CDR2 SMNVEV (reference sequence). The CDR3 extends over 14 amino acids. DNA of the CDR3: TGTGCCAGCAGTTTCCAGACGGGGGTGAGTGAGCAGTACTTC. Residues: CASSFQTGVSEQYF.

CDR3 region: CASSLLVLAGYEQFF. DNA of the CDR3: TGTGCCAGCAGCTTATTGGTCCTAGCGGGGTATGAGCAGTTCTTC. This chain joins TRBV7-2 and TRBJ2-1; 9 nucleotides align to TRBD2. CDR1 and CDR2 (germline): SGHTA, FQGNSA. After removal of 2 bases from V and 8 bases from J, the junction contained 7 bases not matched to a gene. The CDR3 sequence is 15 residues long.

In its sample, this clone was seen once. The chain links TRBV15 to TRBJ2-2; the D is unclear. Trimming removed 0 bases at V and 3 bases at J, with 14 bases between. CDR1 is LNHNV, CDR2 YYDKDF, per germline (reference sequence). This CDR3 contains 17 residues. CDR3 sequence reads: CATSRDLGLTYTGELFF. The CDR3 DNA reads as TGTGCCACCAGCAGAGATCTGGGATTGACTTACACCGGGGAGCTGTTTTTT.

Concerning this clone itself: One end of the junction does not line up with germline, which may come from a read error. Other DNA variants within this sample encode the same CDR3. The chain links TRBV28 to TRBJ2-7; D perhaps matches TRBD1 (5 bases). The germline V gene has CDR1 MDHEN and CDR2 SYDVKM. The length of the CDR3 is 14 residues. CDR3 amino acids: CASSSPQGSYEQYF. The CDR3 nucleotides are TGTGCCAGCAGTTCCCCCCAGGGCTCCTACGAGCAATACTTC. The variable domain in full, completed from reference TRBV28 and TRBJ2-7, reads DVKVTQSSRYLVKRTGEKVFLECVQDMDHENMFWYRQDPGLGLRLIYFSYDVKMKEKGDIPEGYSVSREKKERFSLILESASTNQTSMYLCASSSPQGSYEQYFGPGTRLTVT.

This chain joins TRBV14 and TRBJ1-6; no reliable D call. This CDR3 region has 15 residues. The V gene's germline CDR1 is SGHDN and CDR2 FVKESK. Trimming cost V 3 bases and J 14 bases, with 20 bases left between them. The CDR3 DNA reads TGTGCCAGCAGCCACCCTACCCACGGAAATATAGCCCTCCACTTT. It translates to CASSHPTHGNIALHF.

The DNA of the CDR3 is TGCGCCAGCACCCTGGGGACAGGGGAGGTTAATGAGCAGTTCTTC. Translated: CASTLGTGEVNEQFF. The chain carries TRBV23-1 and TRBJ2-1; TRBD1 matches at 10 bases. TRBV23-1 is placed among ORFs of uncertain function. V dropped 7 bases and J dropped 7; count of bases not matched to a gene: 10. This CDR3 region has 15 residues.

CDR3 loop: CASTPWTSGNNEQFF. For the CDR3, the DNA is TGTGCCAGCACACCATGGACTAGCGGAAACAATGAGCAGTTCTTC. The rearrangement links TRBV27 to TRBJ2-1; 10 bases line up with TRBD2. Germline CDR1 MNHEY, CDR2 SMNVEV (reference sequence). The CDR3 has 15 amino acids. V dropped 7 bases and J dropped 5; count of bases not matched to a gene: 8.

The chain carries TRBV5-5 and TRBJ1-6; D unclear. Deletions cut 0 bases from V and 8 bases from J, with 9 bases between. The CDR3 consists of 14 residues. Germline V gene sequence: CDR1 SGHKS, CDR2 YYEKEE (reference sequence). As DNA, the CDR3 is TGTGCCAGCAGCTTGGGTTTTTCCGATTCACCCCTCCACTTT. Amino acid sequence: CASSLGFSDSPLHF. Full variable domain (rest looked up from reference TRBV5-5 and TRBJ1-6): DAGVTQSPTHLIKTRGQQVTLRCSPISGHKSVSWYQQVLGQGPQFIFQYYEKEERGRGNFPDRFSARQFPNYSSELNVNALLLGDSALYLCASSLGFSDSPLHFGNGTRLTVT.

The genes are TRBV11-2 and TRBJ2-7; 12 nucleotides line up with TRBD1. Trimming took 5 bases from V and 5 from J; bases not matched to a gene: 16. Germline V gene lookup returns CDR1 SGHAT and CDR2 FQNNGV. The CDR3 is 18 amino acids. The CDR3 sequence is CASSRIPGQGARNDEQYF. DNA of the CDR3: TGTGCCAGCAGCCGAATTCCGGGACAGGGGGCTAGGAACGACGAGCAGTACTTC. Combining the CDR3 with reference TRBV11-2 and TRBJ2-7 gives the whole variable domain EAGVAQSPRYKIIEKRQSVAFWCNPISGHATLYWYQQILGQGPKLLIQFQNNGVVDDSQLPKDRFSAERLKGVDSTLKIQPAKLEDSAVYLCASSRIPGQGARNDEQYFGPGTRLTVT.

A single count supports this clone. The rearrangement joins TRBV25-1 to TRBJ1-6; TRBD1 matches 8 bases. The germline gives CDR1 MGHDK, CDR2 SYGVNS. The CDR3 consists of 15 residues. Trimming at V came to 3 bases and at J to 8 bases, leaving 6 bases not matched to a gene. CDR3 protein: CASSDPSTGDSPLHF. In DNA, the CDR3 is TGTGCCAGCAGTGATCCTTCGACAGGGGATTCACCCCTCCACTTT.

Here the CDR3 DNA reads TGTGCCATCAGTGAGGATTCAGTGGGCTCCTACGAGCAGTACTTC. It encodes CAISEDSVGSYEQYF. This chain connects TRBV10-3 to TRBJ2-7; D unresolved. The CDR3 totals 15 residues. CDR1 is ENHRY and CDR2 is SYGVKD in the germline V gene. Trimming cost V 2 bases and J 0 bases, with 11 bases left between them.

The chain combines TRBV7-9 with TRBJ2-7; D is tentatively TRBD1 or TRBD2 (5 bases each). CDR3 length: 14 amino acids. V was clipped by 4 bases and J by 0 bases, with 10 bases between them. Germline CDR1 is SEHNR and CDR2 is FQNEAQ (reference sequence). The chain's CDR3 is CASSYSGTSYEQYF. As DNA, the CDR3 is TGTGCCAGCAGCTATTCAGGGACCTCCTACGAGCAGTACTTC.

The chain carries TRBV7-7 and TRBJ2-1, with TRBD2 identical over 11 bases. The CDR3 spans 15 residues. The germline gives CDR1 SSHAT, CDR2 FNYEAQ (reference sequence). J gave up 6 bases and V 5 bases, and 6 bases lay outside the gene matches. CDR3 sequence: CASSRAGTSGNEQFF. Written as DNA, the CDR3 is TGTGCCAGCAGCCGGGCGGGGACTAGCGGCAATGAGCAGTTCTTC.

The V gene is TRBV6-5, the J gene TRBJ1-2; 7 nucleotides match TRBD1. Germline V gives CDR1 MNHEY, CDR2 SVGAGI. The CDR3 length is 13 residues. V shed 6 bases, J shed 6 bases, and the junction held 7 bases outside the gene matches. CDR3 in DNA: TGTGCCAGCAGCCGCTCCGGACAGGATGGCTACACCTTC. Translating gives CASSRSGQDGYTF.

This chain uses TRBV15 with TRBJ1-5; TRBD1 matches 9 bases. With 0 bases clipped from V and 7 bases from J, the junction kept 16 bases outside the gene matches. The CDR3 loop spans 19 amino acids. Germline CDR1 LNHNV, CDR2 YYDKDF (reference sequence). This chain's CDR3 is CATSRDLNIPTGGKQPQHF. The CDR3 bases are TGTGCCACCAGCAGAGACCTCAACATTCCGACAGGGGGGAAACAGCCCCAGCATTTT. The entire variable domain, with the rest obtained from reference TRBV15 and TRBJ1-5, is as follows: DAMVIQNPRYQVTQFGKPVTLSCSQTLNHNVMYWYQQKSSQAPKLLFHYYDKDFNNEADTPDNFQSRRPNTSFCFLDIRSPGLGDTAMYLCATSRDLNIPTGGKQPQHFGDGTRLSIL.

The V and J genes are TRBV10-1 and TRBJ2-1; 8 bases are a match to TRBD1. Germline lookup yields CDR1 WNHNN and CDR2 SYGVQD (reference sequence). The CDR3 consists of 16 residues. J gave up 7 bases and V 0 bases, and 8 bases lay outside the gene matches. The CDR3 reads CASSESGRGLSNEQFF. The CDR3 DNA sequence: TGCGCCAGCAGTGAGTCGGGCAGGGGGCTATCGAATGAGCAGTTCTTC.

This clone was seen a handful of times. The chain uses TRBV12-3 or TRBV12-4 and TRBJ1-1; D is uncertain. The CDR3 spans 11 residues. Trimming removed 5 bases from V and 11 bases from J, with 12 bases in between. The CDR3: CASSPGRSAFF. The CDR3 coding sequence is TGTGCCAGCAGTCCCGGCCGGAGTGCTTTCTTT.

The rearrangement uses TRBV6-4 and TRBJ2-6, with TRBD2 identical over 7 bases. CDR1 and CDR2 from the germline V gene are MRHNA and SNTAGT. Germline trimming cut 2 bases from V and 0 bases from J; bases unmatched to any gene: 7. There are 18 residues in the CDR3. The CDR3 DNA reads TGTGCCAGCAGTGACGAGGGAGGGCTCCACTCTGGGGCCAACGTCCTGACTTTC. Amino acid sequence: CASSDEGGLHSGANVLTF.

The chain carries TRBV19 and TRBJ1-2; maybe TRBD1 (6 bases). CDR3 length: 15 residues. Trimming pared 4 bases from V and 0 bases from J, leaving 12 bases between. Per the germline V gene, CDR1 is LNHDA and CDR2 is SQIVND (reference sequence). The CDR3 reads CASSTRTAANYGYTF. The DNA for the CDR3 is TGTGCCAGTAGTACACGGACAGCCGCTAACTATGGCTACACCTTC.

The chain carries TRBV4-1 and TRBJ2-7, with D possibly matching TRBD1 (6 bases). Germline-derived CDR1 and CDR2 are MGHRA and YSYEKL. This CDR3 has 18 amino acids. Trimming removed 1 base from V and 4 bases from J, with 23 bases in between. The CDR3 nucleotides are TGCGCCAGCAGCCAAGCTTGGTTGAGGAGGACAGATATTTACGAGCAGTACTTC. It translates to CASSQAWLRRTDIYEQYF.

The genes are TRBV2 and TRBJ2-5; 13 bases align to TRBD2. This CDR3 region has 16 residues. Germline V gene sequence: CDR1 SNHLY, CDR2 FYNNEI. Germline trimming cut 7 bases from V and 5 bases from J; bases unmatched to any gene: 10. The CDR3 spells CASTRTSGRSRETQYF. CDR3 sequence (DNA): TGTGCCAGCACCAGGACTAGCGGGAGAAGTAGGGAGACCCAGTACTTC.

This clone occurred once. The V gene is TRBV6-1, the J gene TRBJ2-7; the D gene is possibly TRBD2 (5 bases). The CDR3 runs to 16 residues. The germline V and J ends were trimmed by 3 bases and 2 bases, with 17 bases remaining between them. The germline V gene has CDR1 MNHNS and CDR2 SASEGT. CDR3 protein: CASSDVSRREAYEQYF. DNA for the CDR3: TGTGCCAGCAGTGACGTCTCGAGACGGGAAGCCTACGAGCAGTACTTC.

Details on this clone: The sample has other DNA sequences that encode this CDR3 too. The J gene is TRBJ1-2, the V gene TRBV27, with 7 bases matching TRBD1. The CDR3 runs 14 residues. Germline values: CDR1 MNHEY, CDR2 SMNVEV (reference sequence). The J segment lost 5 bases and the V segment lost 5 bases, leaving 8 bases of the junction unmatched. CDR3 nucleotide sequence: TGTGCCAGCAGTCCCAGGGACAGATTTTATGGCTACACCTTC. This codes for CASSPRDRFYGYTF.